Reported below is one T cell receptor (beta chain). Its antigen is as yet unknown. One heparinised blood draw averaging roughly 120 mL was given by each donor. All of the sorted populations showed purity greater than 98%. Germline V gives CDR1 MNHNY, CDR2 SVGAGI (reference sequence). V trimming: 4 bases; J trimming: 5 bases; junction bases outside the gene matches: 11. This CDR3 is built from 16 residues. Reverse transcription of all isolated RNA meant that expressed TCRB transcripts were sequenced. Repertoires were generated with immunoSEQ multiplex PCR, while TCRdb's copy carries only in-frame clones and drops some. This table holds fewer than 16,000 clones, 70% to 80% found once. This specimen belongs to a study of beta chain features in type 1 diabetes. Study outcomes and limitations: Shorter TCRB CDR3s, moderately but significantly so, marked every one of the four CD4+ subsets in Type 1 diabetes patients. Naive, central memory and Treg TCRB repertoires appeared more alike in patients than in healthy donors.

This sequence was found in a woman aged 18-29 years with type 1 diabetes. Sequenced: stem cell memory CD4+ T cells from blood. This sequence joins TRBV6-6 and TRBJ2-1; 7 bases are shared with TRBD2. The CDR3 DNA sequence: TGTGCCAGCAGTTTCGGTCCGGGGGGAAGGGACAATGAGCAGTTCTTC. This translates into CASSFGPGGRDNEQFF.